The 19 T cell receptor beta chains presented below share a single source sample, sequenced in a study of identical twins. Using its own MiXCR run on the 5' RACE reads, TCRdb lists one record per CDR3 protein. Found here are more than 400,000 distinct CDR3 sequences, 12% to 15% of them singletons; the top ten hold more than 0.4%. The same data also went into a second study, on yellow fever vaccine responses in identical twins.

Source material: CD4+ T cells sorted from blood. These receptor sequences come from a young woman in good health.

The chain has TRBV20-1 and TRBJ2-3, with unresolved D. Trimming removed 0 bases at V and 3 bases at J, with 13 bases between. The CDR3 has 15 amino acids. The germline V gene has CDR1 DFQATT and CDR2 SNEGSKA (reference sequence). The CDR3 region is CSAREGSIFTDTQYF. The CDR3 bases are TGCAGTGCTAGAGAGGGTTCCATTTTTACAGATACGCAGTATTTT.

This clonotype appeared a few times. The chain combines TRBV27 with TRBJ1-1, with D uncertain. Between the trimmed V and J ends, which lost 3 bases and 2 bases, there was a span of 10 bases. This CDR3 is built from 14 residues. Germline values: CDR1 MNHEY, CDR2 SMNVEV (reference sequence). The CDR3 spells CASSFRGFNTEAFF. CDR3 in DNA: TGTGCCAGCAGTTTTCGAGGATTTAACACTGAAGCTTTCTTT.

CDR3 in amino acids: CASSLGSGQNNSPLHF. As DNA, the CDR3 is TGCGCCAGCAGCTTGGGTTCGGGACAGAATAATTCACCCCTCCACTTT. The chain carries TRBV5-1 and TRBJ1-6, with 7 bases fitting TRBD1. Trimming cost V 0 bases and J 5 bases; bases outside gene matches: 5. Germline values: CDR1 SGHRS, CDR2 YFSETQ. The CDR3 is made up of 16 amino acids.

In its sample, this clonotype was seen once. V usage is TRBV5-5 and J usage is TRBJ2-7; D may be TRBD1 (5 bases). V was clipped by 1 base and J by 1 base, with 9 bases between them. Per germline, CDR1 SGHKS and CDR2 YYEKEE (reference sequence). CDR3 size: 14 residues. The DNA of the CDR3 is TGTGCCAGCAGCTTGAACCAGGGTTCCTACGAGCAGTACTTC. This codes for CASSLNQGSYEQYF.

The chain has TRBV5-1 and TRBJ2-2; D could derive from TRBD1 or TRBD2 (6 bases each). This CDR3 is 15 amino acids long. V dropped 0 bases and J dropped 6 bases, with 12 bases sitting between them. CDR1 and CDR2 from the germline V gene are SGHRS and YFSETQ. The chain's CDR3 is CASSLDGGVSGELFF. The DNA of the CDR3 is TGCGCCAGCAGCTTGGACGGGGGCGTATCCGGGGAGCTGTTTTTT.

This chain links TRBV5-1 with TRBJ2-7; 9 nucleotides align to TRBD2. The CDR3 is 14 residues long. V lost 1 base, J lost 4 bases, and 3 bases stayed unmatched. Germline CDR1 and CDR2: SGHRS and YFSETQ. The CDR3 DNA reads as TGCGCCAGCAGCTTGCTTAGCGGGAGTTACGAGCAGTACTTC. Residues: CASSLLSGSYEQYF.

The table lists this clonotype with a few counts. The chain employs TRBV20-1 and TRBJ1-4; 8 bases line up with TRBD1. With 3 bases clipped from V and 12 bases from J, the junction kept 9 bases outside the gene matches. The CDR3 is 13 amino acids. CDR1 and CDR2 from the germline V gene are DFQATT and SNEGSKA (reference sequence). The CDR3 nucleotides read TGCAGTGCTAGTTTGGGTGACAGGGGCCAACTGTTTTTT. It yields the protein CSASLGDRGQLFF.

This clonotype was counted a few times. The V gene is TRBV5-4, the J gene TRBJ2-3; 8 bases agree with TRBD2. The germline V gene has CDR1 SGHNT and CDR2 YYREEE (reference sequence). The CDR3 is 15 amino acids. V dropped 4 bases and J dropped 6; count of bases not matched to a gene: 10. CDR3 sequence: CASSGGLSGSDTQYF. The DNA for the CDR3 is TGTGCCAGCAGCGGTGGACTAAGCGGGAGTGATACGCAGTATTTT.

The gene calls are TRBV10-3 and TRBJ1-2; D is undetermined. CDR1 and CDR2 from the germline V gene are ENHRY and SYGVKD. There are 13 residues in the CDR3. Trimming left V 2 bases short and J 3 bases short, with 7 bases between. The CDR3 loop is CAISEGEDYGYTF. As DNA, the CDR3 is TGTGCCATCAGTGAGGGTGAGGACTATGGCTACACCTTC.

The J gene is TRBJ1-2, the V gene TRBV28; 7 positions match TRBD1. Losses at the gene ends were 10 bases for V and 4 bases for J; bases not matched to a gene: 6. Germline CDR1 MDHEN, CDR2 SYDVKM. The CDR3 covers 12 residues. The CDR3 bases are TGTGCCACCTCGACAGGGAGCTATGGCTACACCTTC. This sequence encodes CATSTGSYGYTF.

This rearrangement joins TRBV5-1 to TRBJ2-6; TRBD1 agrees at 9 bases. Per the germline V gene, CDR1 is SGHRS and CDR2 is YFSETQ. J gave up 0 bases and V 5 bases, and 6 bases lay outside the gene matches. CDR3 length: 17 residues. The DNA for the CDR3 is TGCGCCAGCAGACAAGGGACAGGGAACTCTGGGGCCAACGTCCTGACTTTC. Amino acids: CASRQGTGNSGANVLTF.

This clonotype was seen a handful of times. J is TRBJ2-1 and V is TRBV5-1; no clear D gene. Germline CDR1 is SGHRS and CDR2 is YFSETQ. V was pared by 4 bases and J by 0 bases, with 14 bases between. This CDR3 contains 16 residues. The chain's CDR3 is CASSPLGHNSYNEQFF. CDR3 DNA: TGCGCCAGCAGCCCCCTAGGGCATAACTCCTACAATGAGCAGTTCTTC.

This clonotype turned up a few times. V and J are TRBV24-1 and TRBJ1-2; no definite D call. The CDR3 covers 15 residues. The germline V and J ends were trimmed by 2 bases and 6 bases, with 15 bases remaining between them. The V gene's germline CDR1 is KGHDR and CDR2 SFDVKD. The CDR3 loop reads CATSDSGVVVHGYTF. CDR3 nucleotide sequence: TGTGCCACCAGTGATTCCGGGGTCGTAGTCCATGGCTACACCTTC.

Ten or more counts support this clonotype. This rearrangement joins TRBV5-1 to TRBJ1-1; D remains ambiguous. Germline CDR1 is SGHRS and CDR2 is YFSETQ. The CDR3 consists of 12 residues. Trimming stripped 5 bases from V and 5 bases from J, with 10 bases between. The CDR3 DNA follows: TGCGCCAGCAGTCGGGATGTAACTGAAGCTTTCTTT. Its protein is CASSRDVTEAFF.

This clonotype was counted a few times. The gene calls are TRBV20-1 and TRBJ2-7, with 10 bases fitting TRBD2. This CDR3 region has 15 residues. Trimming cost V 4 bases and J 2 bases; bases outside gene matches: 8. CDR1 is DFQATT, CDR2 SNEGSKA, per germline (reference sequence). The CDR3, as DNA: TGCAGTGCTACCTTAGCGGGAGGATCGGCCTACGAGCAGTACTTC. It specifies CSATLAGGSAYEQYF.

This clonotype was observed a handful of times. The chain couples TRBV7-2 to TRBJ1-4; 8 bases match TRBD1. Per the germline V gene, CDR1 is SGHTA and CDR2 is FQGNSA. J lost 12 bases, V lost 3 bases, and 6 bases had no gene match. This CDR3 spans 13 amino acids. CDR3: CASSFTGGAELFF. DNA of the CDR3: TGTGCCAGCAGCTTTACAGGGGGGGCGGAACTGTTTTTT.

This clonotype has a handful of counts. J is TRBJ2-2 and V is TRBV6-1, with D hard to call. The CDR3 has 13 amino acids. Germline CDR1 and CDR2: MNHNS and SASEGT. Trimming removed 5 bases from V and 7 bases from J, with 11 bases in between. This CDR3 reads CASSMLGLGELFF. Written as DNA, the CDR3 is TGTGCCAGCAGTATGCTTGGTCTCGGGGAGCTGTTTTTT.

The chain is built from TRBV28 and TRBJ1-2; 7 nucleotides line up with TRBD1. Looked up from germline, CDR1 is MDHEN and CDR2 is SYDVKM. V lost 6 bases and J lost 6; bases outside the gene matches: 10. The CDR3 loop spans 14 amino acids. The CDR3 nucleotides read TGTGCCAGCAGACCTACGGACAGGACCGATGGCTACACCTTC. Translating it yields CASRPTDRTDGYTF.

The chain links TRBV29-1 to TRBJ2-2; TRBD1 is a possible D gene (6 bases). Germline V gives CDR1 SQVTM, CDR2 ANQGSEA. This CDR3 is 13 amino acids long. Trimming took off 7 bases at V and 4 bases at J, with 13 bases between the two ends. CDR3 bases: TGCAGCGGTGGGTTGGGGGCCACCGGGGAGCTGTTTTTT. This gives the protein CSGGLGATGELFF.